A selection of T cell receptor beta chains follows, all from one sample in a study of blood T cells in healthy people across ages. TCRdb used MiXCR to reprocess the 5' RACE reads, holding one entry per CDR3 protein. This table holds some 1,800,000 distinct CDR3 sequences, roughly two fifths found once. The sample comprised blood. These receptors all come from a human donor in good health. CDR3s include the opening cysteine and the closing phenylalanine or tryptophan. Each record gives: V gene, D gene, clone size, J gene, CDR3 DNA, CDR3 protein. The D gene is left open where the match is weak. Size values are once, few and many counts, or a class for expanded clones, and some rows have none.

>TRBV25-1|.|few|TRBJ1-6
TGTGCCAGCAGTGATCGGGATTATAATTCACCCCTCCACTTT
CASSDRDYNSPLHF
>TRBV20-1|.|.|TRBJ2-1
TGCAGTGCTAGAGATCCGGACAGACCCTACAATGAGCAGTTCTTC
CSARDPDRPYNEQFF
>TRBV5-1|.|.|TRBJ1-2
TGCGCCAGCAGCTTGGCCGAAGCGGCAGGGCTACGAGGCTACACCTTC
CASSLAEAAGLRGYTF
>TRBV5-1|.|many|TRBJ2-7
TGCGCCAGCAGCTTGGTAACAGGTTACTCCTACGAGCAGTACTTC
CASSLVTGYSYEQYF
>TRBV9|.|once|TRBJ1-4
TGTGCCAGCAGCCCCGGGGAGACAACTAATGAAAAACTGTTTTTT
CASSPGETTNEKLFF
>TRBV6-5|.|few|TRBJ1-5
TGTGCCAGCAGTCGGACAGCTTATAGCAATCAGCCCCAGCATTTT
CASSRTAYSNQPQHF
>TRBV6-2/TRBV6-3|.|.|TRBJ1-6
TGTGCCAGCATCGGGGTCGGTTCACCCCTCCACTTT
CASIGVGSPLHF
>TRBV7-9|.|.|TRBJ2-3
TGTGCCAGCAGCCAACAGACAGCAGCAGATACGCAGTATTTT
CASSQQTAADTQYF
>TRBV28|.|few|TRBJ2-7
TGTGCCAGCAGTTTTGCGGAATTCGGCGAGCAGTACTTC
CASSFAEFGEQYF
>TRBV6-5|.|.|TRBJ1-1
TGTGCCAGCAGGTTAGGGGAAGTTTATATGAACACTGAAGCTTTCTTT
CASRLGEVYMNTEAFF
>TRBV7-9|.|many|TRBJ1-2
TGTGCCAGCAGCTATCCGGGCGCCCCCAACGAGGCGCTCTATGGCTACACCTTC
CASSYPGAPNEALYGYTF
>TRBV5-1|TRBD2|few|TRBJ2-5
TGCGCCAGCAGCTTGCGACTAGCGGGGGGAGGACAAGAGACCCAGTACTTC
CASSLRLAGGGQETQYF
>TRBV4-2|.|.|TRBJ1-1
TGTGCCAGCAGCCAAGTTTCGCTGGTCAGCGAAGCTTTCTTT
CASSQVSLVSEAFF
>TRBV4-1|TRBD2|.|TRBJ2-7
TGCGCCAGCAACCTCCTAGCGGGGGGTACTTACGAGCAGTACTTC
CASNLLAGGTYEQYF
>TRBV12-3/TRBV12-4|TRBD1|.|TRBJ1-2
TGTGCCAGCAGAGACAGGGTTAGGACGGGGGGCTACACCTTC
CASRDRVRTGGYTF
>TRBV29-1|TRBD1|.|TRBJ1-1
TGCAGCGTTGTATTGAGGGGGCAAGAAGCTTTCTTT
CSVVLRGQEAFF
>TRBV6-6|TRBD2|few|TRBJ2-1
TGTGCCAGCAGCCCGGGGGGGACCACCTACAATGAGCAGTTCTTC
CASSPGGTTYNEQFF
>TRBV20-1|.|many|TRBJ2-4
TGCAGTGCTAAGACACCTGAAACACCTATTCAGTACTTC
CSAKTPETPIQYF
>TRBV6-2/TRBV6-3|TRBD1|.|TRBJ1-5
TGTGCCAGCAGTTATTACATAATCCGGGACAGCGTCTCGAGGCAGCCCCAGCATTTT
CASSYYIIRDSVSRQPQHF
>TRBV7-2|TRBD1|once|TRBJ1-4
TGTGCCAGCAGCCCGAGGACAGGGGTGGATTTAGAAAAACTGTTTTTT
CASSPRTGVDLEKLFF
>TRBV5-1|.|.|TRBJ1-5
TGCGCCAGCCCCAGTAGAGTGGCCTATAGCAATCAGCCCCAGCATTTT
CASPSRVAYSNQPQHF
>TRBV5-6|.|few|TRBJ2-1
TGTGCCAGCAGCCGCCAAGGATCCCCCTACAATGAGCAGTTCTTC
CASSRQGSPYNEQFF
>TRBV12-3/TRBV12-4|TRBD2|once|TRBJ2-7
TGTGCCAGCAAACGTGGGACTAGCGGGGCCGAGCAGTACTTC
CASKRGTSGAEQYF
>TRBV6-2/TRBV6-3|.|.|TRBJ1-5
TGTGCCAGCAGTTACAGTGGGGGCAGGAACAATCAGCCCCAGCATTTT
CASSYSGGRNNQPQHF
>TRBV11-2|.|.|TRBJ2-3
TGTGCCAGCAGCTTAGTCGCGTTAACCGGGTCCAGCACAGATACGCAGTATTTT
CASSLVALTGSSTDTQYF
>TRBV6-5|.|few|TRBJ2-1
TGTGCCAGCAGTTACTCCTTAGCTGGGCAGAATGAGCAGTTCTTC
CASSYSLAGQNEQFF
>TRBV15|.|once|TRBJ2-2
TGTGCCACCAGCTCCCACGGGGCAGGTACCGGCGGGGAGCGGTTTTTT
CATSSHGAGTGGERFF
>TRBV5-1|.|.|TRBJ2-7
TGCGCCAACAACTTAGCGCAGGGCCAAATTGGCTACGAGCAGTACTTC
CANNLAQGQIGYEQYF
>TRBV29-1|TRBD1|.|TRBJ2-7
TGCAGCGTGGAGGACAGGGGCGACCACGAGCAGTACTTC
CSVEDRGDHEQYF
>TRBV4-1|.|few|TRBJ1-4
TGCGCCAGCAGCCAAGATTTCGAAAAACTGTTTTTT
CASSQDFEKLFF
>TRBV7-2|.|.|TRBJ1-2
TGTGCCAGCAGCAAATCTAACTATGGCTACACCTTC
CASSKSNYGYTF
>TRBV20-1|.|.|TRBJ2-3
TGCAGTGCTAGTAAGCTCTCAAGACGGGCAGATACGCAGTATTTT
CSASKLSRRADTQYF
>TRBV7-2|.|once|TRBJ2-3
TGTGCCAGCAGCTTAGCGCCCGGGACGGATGCGAGCACAGATACGCAGTATTTT
CASSLAPGTDASTDTQYF
>TRBV20-1|.|.|TRBJ1-2
TGCAGTGCCCCGCAGGGGTACTACACCTTC
CSAPQGYYTF
>TRBV20-1|.|.|TRBJ2-5
TGCAGTGCTACTAGGGTCGGGGAGACCCAGTACTTC
CSATRVGETQYF
>TRBV12-3/TRBV12-4|.|few|TRBJ2-3
TGTGCCAGCGGGACACCGACCCCCCCAGATACGCAGTATTTT
CASGTPTPPDTQYF
>TRBV7-9|.|few|TRBJ1-2
TGTGCCAGCAGCTTCTCGGATATGGATGGCTACACCTTC
CASSFSDMDGYTF